Ten or more counts support the clone carrying this T cell receptor (beta chain). The data are from a study of regulatory T cells in long-lasting Graves disease. Through Arm-PCR of CDR3 regions and iRepertoire HTBI primers, TCR beta libraries were built. TCRdb ran MiXCR on the multiplex PCR reads and lists one entry per CDR3 protein. Of 500,000 to 800,000 distinct CDR3 sequences listed, approximately 31% were seen once; the top ten hold roughly 46%. The time point: persistent/refractory GD, antithyroid drugs over 5 years with positive TRAb. The authors made the TCR library using RNA they extracted from PBMCs. CDR3 size: 15 residues. Trimming left V 2 bases short and J 4 bases short, with 11 bases between. Germline CDR1 reads MNHEY; CDR2 reads SVGEGT.

This TCR was sampled from a female donor with Graves disease. The rearrangement joins TRBV6-2 or TRBV6-3 to TRBJ1-4, with D unclear. The sequencing used peripheral blood mononuclear cells (PBMCs), collected when the disease was refractory, from a patient treated with antithyroid drugs. CDR3 bases: TGTGCCAGCAGTTACGAGGGCAGAGATAATGAAAAACTGTTTTTT. Its protein product is CASSYEGRDNEKLFF.